Listed below are T cell receptor beta chains from one sample, sequenced in a study of blood T cell repertoires in COVID-19. Libraries were prepared by immunoSEQ multiplex PCR; TCRdb keeps only in-frame clonotypes and omits some of them. The profile shows a few hundred thousand clones, 89% of them singletons. Sequenced material: peripheral blood. Every receptor here comes from a woman aged 55-70 years with acute or convalescent COVID-19. The CDR3 runs from the conserved cysteine through the conserved F or W. D genes are given only for firm matches. Rows may omit the clone size; those that give it use once, few, many or a size class.

v_call	clone_size	j_call	d_call	cdr3_aa	cdr3_nt
TRBV6-6	NA	TRBJ2-7	TRBD1	CASSLDRGRRYF	TGTGCCAGCAGCCTGGACAGGGGGCGGCGGTACTTC
TRBV7-3	NA	TRBJ2-2	NA	CASSLLGGRSGELFF	TGTGCCAGCAGCTTACTCGGGGGGCGGTCCGGGGAGCTGTTTTTT
TRBV15	once	TRBJ1-4	NA	CATSRDPTGATNEKLFF	TGTGCCACCAGCAGAGACCCGACGGGAGCAACTAATGAAAAACTGTTTTTT
TRBV28	once	TRBJ2-3	TRBD1	CASSLQGADTQYF	TGTGCCAGCAGTTTACAGGGGGCAGATACGCAGTATTTT
TRBV10-3	NA	TRBJ1-2	TRBD1	CAISEGTGVEGYTF	TGTGCCATCAGTGAGGGGACAGGGGTGGAAGGCTACACCTTC
TRBV7-2	once	TRBJ1-1	NA	CASSFTSMNTEAFF	TGTGCCAGCAGCTTCACATCGATGAACACTGAAGCTTTCTTT
TRBV5-1	NA	TRBJ2-7	NA	CASTPTAGRTYEQYF	TGCGCCAGCACCCCCACGGCGGGCCGGACCTACGAGCAGTACTTC
TRBV2	few	TRBJ1-2	NA	CASMRGRGDYGYTF	TGTGCCAGCATGAGGGGCAGGGGAGACTATGGCTACACCTTC
TRBV5-1	NA	TRBJ1-1	NA	CASGGDTEAFF	TGCGCCAGCGGGGGCGACACTGAAGCTTTCTTT
TRBV6-5	NA	TRBJ2-1	NA	CASSPREDEQFF	TGTGCCAGCAGCCCGAGGGAGGATGAGCAGTTCTTC
TRBV4-2	NA	TRBJ1-2	NA	CASSQDFGGSYGYTF	TGTGCCAGCAGCCAAGATTTTGGGGGCTCGTATGGCTACACCTTC
TRBV29-1	NA	TRBJ1-4	NA	CSVEGSGDNEKLFF	TGCAGCGTTGAAGGGTCAGGGGATAATGAAAAACTGTTTTTT
TRBV18	NA	TRBJ1-6	TRBD1	CASSSGTGVGSPLHF	TGTGCCAGCTCTTCCGGGACAGGGGTTGGTTCACCCCTCCACTTT
TRBV11-2	NA	TRBJ1-2	TRBD1	CASSPRDRGRYGYTF	TGTGCCAGCAGCCCACGGGACAGGGGAAGATATGGCTACACCTTC
TRBV29-1	NA	TRBJ2-7	NA	CSVVGRVPYEQYF	TGCAGCGTTGTTGGCAGGGTCCCCTACGAGCAGTACTTC